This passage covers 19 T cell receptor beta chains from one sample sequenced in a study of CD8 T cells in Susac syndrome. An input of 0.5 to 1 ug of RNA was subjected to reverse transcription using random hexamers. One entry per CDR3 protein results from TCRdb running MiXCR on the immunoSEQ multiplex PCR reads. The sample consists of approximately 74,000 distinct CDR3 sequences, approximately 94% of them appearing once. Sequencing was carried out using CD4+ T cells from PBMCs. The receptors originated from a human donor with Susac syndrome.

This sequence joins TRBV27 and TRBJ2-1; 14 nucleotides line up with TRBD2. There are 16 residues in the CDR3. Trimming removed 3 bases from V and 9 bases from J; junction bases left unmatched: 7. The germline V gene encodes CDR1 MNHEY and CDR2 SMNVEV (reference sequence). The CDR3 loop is CASSFRPGLAGGEQFF. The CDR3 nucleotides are TGTGCCAGCAGTTTCAGGCCTGGACTAGCGGGAGGTGAGCAGTTCTTC.

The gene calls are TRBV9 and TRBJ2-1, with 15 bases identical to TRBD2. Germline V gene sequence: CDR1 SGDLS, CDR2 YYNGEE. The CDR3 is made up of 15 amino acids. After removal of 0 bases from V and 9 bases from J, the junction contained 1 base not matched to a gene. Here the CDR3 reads CASSVGTSGRGEQFF. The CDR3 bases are TGTGCCAGCAGCGTAGGGACTAGCGGGAGGGGTGAGCAGTTCTTC.

CDR3 nucleotides: TGTGCCTGGAGCCTACAGGGGAGCAATCAGCCCCAGCATTTT. This translates into CAWSLQGSNQPQHF. The chain couples TRBV30 to TRBJ1-5, with TRBD1 matching 7 bases. Germline loops: CDR1 GTSNPN, CDR2 SVGIG (reference sequence). V lost 3 bases and J lost 1; bases outside the gene matches: 3. There are 14 residues in the CDR3.

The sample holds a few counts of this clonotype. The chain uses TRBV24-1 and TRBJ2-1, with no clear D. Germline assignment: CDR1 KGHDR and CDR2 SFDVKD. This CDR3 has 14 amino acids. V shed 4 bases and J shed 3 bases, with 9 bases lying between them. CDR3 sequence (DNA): TGTGCCACCAGTGACGCCAGCGTCTACAATGAGCAGTTCTTC. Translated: CATSDASVYNEQFF.

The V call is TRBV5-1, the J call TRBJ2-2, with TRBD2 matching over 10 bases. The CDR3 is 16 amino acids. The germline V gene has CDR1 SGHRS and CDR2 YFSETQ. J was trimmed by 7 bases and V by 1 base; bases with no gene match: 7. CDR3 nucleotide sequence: TGCGCCAGCAGCTTGAGGCAGCGGGAGGGCCTCGGGGAGCTGTTTTTT. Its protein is CASSLRQREGLGELFF. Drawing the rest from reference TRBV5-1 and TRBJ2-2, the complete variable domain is KAGVTQTPRYLIKTRGQQVTLSCSPISGHRSVSWYQQTPGQGLQFLFEYFSETQRNKGNFPGRFSGRQFSNSRSEMNVSTLELGDSALYLCASSLRQREGLGELFFGEGSRLTVL.

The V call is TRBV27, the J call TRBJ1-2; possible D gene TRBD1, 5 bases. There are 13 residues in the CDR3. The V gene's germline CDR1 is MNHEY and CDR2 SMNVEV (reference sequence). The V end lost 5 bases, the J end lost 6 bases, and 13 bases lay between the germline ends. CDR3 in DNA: TGTGCCAGCAGTCCGAGGGGAGTAGATGGCTACACCTTC. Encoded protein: CASSPRGVDGYTF.

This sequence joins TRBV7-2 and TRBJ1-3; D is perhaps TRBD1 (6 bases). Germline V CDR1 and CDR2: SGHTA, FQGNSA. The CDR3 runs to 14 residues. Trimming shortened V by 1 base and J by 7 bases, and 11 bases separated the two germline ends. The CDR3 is CASSLESTGNTIYF. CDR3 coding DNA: TGTGCCAGCAGCTTAGAATCCACAGGGAACACCATATATTTT.

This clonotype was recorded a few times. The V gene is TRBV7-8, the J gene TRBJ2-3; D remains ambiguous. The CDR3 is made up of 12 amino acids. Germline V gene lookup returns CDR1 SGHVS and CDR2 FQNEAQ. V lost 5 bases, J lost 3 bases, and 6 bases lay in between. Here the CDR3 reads CASSPTTDTQYF. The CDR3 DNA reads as TGTGCCAGCAGCCCCACGACAGATACGCAGTATTTT.

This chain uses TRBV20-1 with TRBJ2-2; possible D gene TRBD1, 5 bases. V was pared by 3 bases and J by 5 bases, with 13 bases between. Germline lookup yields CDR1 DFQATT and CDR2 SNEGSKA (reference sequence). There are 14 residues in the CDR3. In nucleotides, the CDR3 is TGCAGTGCTAGCCGTCAGGGTGGAACCGGGGAGCTGTTTTTT. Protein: CSASRQGGTGELFF.

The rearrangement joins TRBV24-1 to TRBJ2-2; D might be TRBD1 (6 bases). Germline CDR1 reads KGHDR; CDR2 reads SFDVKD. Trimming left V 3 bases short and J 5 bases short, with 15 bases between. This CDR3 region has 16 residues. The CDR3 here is CATSDPDRPRTGELFF. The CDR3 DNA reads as TGTGCCACCAGTGATCCCGACAGGCCGAGGACCGGGGAGCTGTTTTTT.

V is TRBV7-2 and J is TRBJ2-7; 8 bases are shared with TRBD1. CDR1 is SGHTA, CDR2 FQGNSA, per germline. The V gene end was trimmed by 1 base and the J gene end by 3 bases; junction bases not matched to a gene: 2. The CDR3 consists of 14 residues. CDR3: CASSLGTGFYEQYF. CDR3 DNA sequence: TGTGCCAGCAGCTTAGGGACAGGGTTCTACGAGCAGTACTTC.

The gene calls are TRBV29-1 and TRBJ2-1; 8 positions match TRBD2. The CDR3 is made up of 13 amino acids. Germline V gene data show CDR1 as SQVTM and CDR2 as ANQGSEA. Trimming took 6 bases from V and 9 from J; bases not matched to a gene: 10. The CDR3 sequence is CSVLGLGRGEQFF. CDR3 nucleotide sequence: TGCAGCGTGTTGGGACTAGGGCGTGGTGAGCAGTTCTTC.

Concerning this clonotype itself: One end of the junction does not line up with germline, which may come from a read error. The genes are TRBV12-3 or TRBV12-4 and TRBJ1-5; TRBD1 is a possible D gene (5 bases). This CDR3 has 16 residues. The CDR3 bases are TGTGCCAGCAGTTTAGGTCCAGGGATTTTCAATCAGCCCCCGCATTTT. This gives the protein CASSLGPGIFNQPPHF.

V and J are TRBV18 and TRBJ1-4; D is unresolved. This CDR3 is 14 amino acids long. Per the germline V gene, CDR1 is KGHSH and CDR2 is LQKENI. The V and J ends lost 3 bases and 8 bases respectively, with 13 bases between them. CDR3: CASSPALTGEKLFF. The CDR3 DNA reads TGTGCCAGCTCACCGGCGTTGACCGGGGAAAAACTGTTTTTT. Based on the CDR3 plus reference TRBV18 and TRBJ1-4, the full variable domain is NAGVMQNPRHLVRRRGQEARLRCSPMKGHSHVYWYRQLPEEGLKFMVYLQKENIIDESGMPKERFSAEFPKEGPSILRIQQVVRGDSAAYFCASSPALTGEKLFFGSGTQLSVL.

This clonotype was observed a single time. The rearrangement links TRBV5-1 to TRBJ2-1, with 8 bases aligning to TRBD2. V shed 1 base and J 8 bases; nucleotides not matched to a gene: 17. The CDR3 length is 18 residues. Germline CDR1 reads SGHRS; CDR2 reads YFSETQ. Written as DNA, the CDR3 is TGCGCCAGCAGCTTGACTCCGGTTGACGGGGGGGCCGGGTATGAGCAGTTCTTC. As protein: CASSLTPVDGGAGYEQFF.

The CDR3 spells CAWSAQAYTEAFF. The DNA of the CDR3 is TGTGCCTGGAGTGCACAGGCGTACACTGAAGCTTTCTTT. V usage is TRBV30 and J usage is TRBJ1-1; a weak D match, TRBD1 (5 bases). Germline CDR1 GTSNPN, CDR2 SVGIG (reference sequence). Trimming stripped 1 base from V and 3 bases from J, with 9 bases between. The CDR3 sequence is 13 residues long.

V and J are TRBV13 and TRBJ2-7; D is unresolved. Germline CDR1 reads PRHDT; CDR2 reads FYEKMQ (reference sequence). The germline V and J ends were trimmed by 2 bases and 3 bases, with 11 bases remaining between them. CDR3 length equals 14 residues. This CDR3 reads CASSLPDGDYEQYF. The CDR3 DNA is TGTGCCAGCAGCTTACCCGACGGAGACTACGAGCAGTACTTC.

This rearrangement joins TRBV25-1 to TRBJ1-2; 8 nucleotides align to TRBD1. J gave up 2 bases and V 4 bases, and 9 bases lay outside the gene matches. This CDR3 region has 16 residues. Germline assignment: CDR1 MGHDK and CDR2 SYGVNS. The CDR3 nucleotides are TGTGCCAGCAGTGGATATGGACAGGGTTACAACTATGGCTACACCTTC. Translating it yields CASSGYGQGYNYGYTF.

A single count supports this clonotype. This CDR3 is CASSLSGTNEKLFF. DNA for the CDR3: TGTGCCAGCAGCTTATCGGGTACTAATGAAAAACTGTTTTTT. The genes are TRBV7-9 and TRBJ1-4; D is unresolved. The CDR3 extends over 14 amino acids. The germline V gene encodes CDR1 SEHNR and CDR2 FQNEAQ (reference sequence). V lost 2 bases and J lost 2, with 6 bases in between.